One sample yielded the 26 T cell receptor beta chains listed below, sequenced in a study of blood T cell repertoires in COVID-19. Data came from immunoSEQ multiplex PCR; TCRdb stores just in-frame clones and leaves some out. Here the sample spans fewer than 600,000 clones, roughly nine tenths being singletons. The sequencing input was peripheral blood. These receptors all stem from a man between 18 and 29 years old with COVID-19, enrolled during active disease.

The chain recombines TRBV5-1 with TRBJ2-7; TRBD2 agrees at 14 bases. The germline gives CDR1 SGHRS, CDR2 YFSETQ. The CDR3 sequence is 21 residues long. With 2 bases clipped from V and 6 bases from J, the junction kept 22 bases outside the gene matches. The CDR3 protein is CASSLFYSQGLAGVIPFEQYF. The CDR3 coding sequence is TGCGCCAGCAGCTTATTTTACAGCCAGGGACTAGCGGGAGTAATCCCCTTCGAGCAGTACTTC.

This CDR3 reads CASSYSQGWTEAFF. CDR3 nucleotides: TGTGCCAGCAGTTACTCGCAGGGGTGGACTGAAGCTTTCTTT. V is TRBV6-5 and J is TRBJ1-1, with a weak D call TRBD1 (6 bases). Deletions cut 0 bases from V and 5 bases from J, with 10 bases between. In germline, CDR1 is MNHEY, CDR2 SVGAGI. This CDR3 is 14 amino acids long.

This clone was seen only once. V gene TRBV11-2 combines with J gene TRBJ2-7, with D possibly TRBD1 on 6 matching bases. V was trimmed by 5 bases and J by 0 bases, leaving 14 bases between them. CDR1 and CDR2 (germline): SGHAT, FQNNGV. This CDR3 spans 15 amino acids. The CDR3, as DNA: TGTGCCAGCAGCCTGGGGGACAACCCCTCCTACGAGCAGTACTTC. Protein sequence: CASSLGDNPSYEQYF.

This rearrangement joins TRBV7-9 to TRBJ2-7; weak D call: TRBD1 (5 bases). This CDR3 spans 13 amino acids. V was shortened by 2 bases and J by 5 bases, with 10 bases between the two germline ends. Germline V lookup: CDR1 SEHNR, CDR2 FQNEAQ (reference sequence). As DNA, the CDR3 is TGTGCCAGCAGCTTACCAGGGTTCGACGAGCAGTACTTC. This codes for CASSLPGFDEQYF.

The chain is built from TRBV15 and TRBJ1-5; D is possibly TRBD1 (5 bases). The CDR3 covers 17 residues. Trimming left V 0 bases short and J 5 bases short, with 17 bases between. The germline CDR1 and CDR2 sequences are LNHNV and YYDKDF (reference sequence). The CDR3 sequence: CATSRDQTARGYQPQHF. CDR3 sequence (DNA): TGTGCCACCAGCAGAGACCAGACAGCCCGGGGGTATCAGCCCCAGCATTTT.

The V and J genes are TRBV7-6 and TRBJ2-7; 12 bases fit TRBD2. V was clipped by 5 bases and J by 6 bases; unmatched bases: 11. Germline V lookup: CDR1 SGHVS, CDR2 FNYEAQ. This CDR3 is 16 amino acids long. The CDR3 DNA is TGTGCCAGCAGCCTACCGCAACTAGCGGGAGGAGGCGAGCAGTACTTC. Amino acid sequence: CASSLPQLAGGGEQYF.

The gene calls are TRBV3-1 (or the pseudogene TRBV3-2) and TRBJ2-1; 7 nucleotides match TRBD1. This CDR3 has 13 amino acids. Trimming removed 5 bases from V and 5 bases from J; junction bases left unmatched: 3. Germline CDR1 and CDR2: LGHDT and YNNKEL (reference sequence). CDR3 sequence reads: CASSRDRNNEQFF. CDR3 sequence (DNA): TGTGCCAGCAGCAGGGACAGAAACAATGAGCAGTTCTTC.

This clone was seen a handful of times. The J gene is TRBJ1-1, the V gene TRBV10-1, with D possibly matching TRBD1 (6 bases). The germline gives CDR1 WNHNN, CDR2 SYGVQD (reference sequence). The V end lost 5 bases, the J end lost 8 bases, and 15 bases lay between the germline ends. The length of the CDR3 is 13 residues. This CDR3 reads CASSREYGQEAFF. The CDR3 region has the DNA TGCGCCAGCAGTCGCGAATATGGACAGGAAGCTTTCTTT.

This sequence joins TRBV2 and TRBJ1-3; a weak D match, TRBD1 (5 bases). Germline CDR1 SNHLY, CDR2 FYNNEI. CDR3 length: 14 residues. V was shortened by 4 bases and J by 8 bases, with 15 bases between the two germline ends. The CDR3 DNA sequence: TGTGCCAGCAGTGCGTGGCAGGGCGTAGACACCATATATTTT. Its protein is CASSAWQGVDTIYF.

V usage is TRBV6-5 and J usage is TRBJ1-2; TRBD1 matches at 7 bases. The V gene end was trimmed by 4 bases and the J gene end by 4 bases; junction bases not matched to a gene: 6. Germline CDR1 MNHEY, CDR2 SVGAGI. This CDR3 contains 14 residues. The CDR3 DNA sequence: TGTGCCAGCAGTTCGACAGGGATTCTCTATGGCTACACCTTC. The encoded protein is CASSSTGILYGYTF.

V and J are TRBV3-1 (or the pseudogene TRBV3-2) and TRBJ1-2; D unresolved. Germline assignment: CDR1 LGHDT and CDR2 YNNKEL (reference sequence). This CDR3 comprises 12 residues. V was cut by 2 bases and J by 3 bases, with 4 bases left in between. The DNA of the CDR3 is TGTGCCAGCAGCCAAAGCGACTATGGCTACACCTTC. This translates into CASSQSDYGYTF.

The rearrangement uses TRBV2 and TRBJ2-7; TRBD1 matches at 9 bases. CDR1 SNHLY and CDR2 FYNNEI come from the germline V gene. CDR3 length: 14 residues. With 7 bases clipped from V and 3 bases from J, the junction kept 7 bases outside the gene matches. This chain's CDR3 is CASIRQGERYEQYF. The CDR3, as DNA: TGTGCCAGCATTCGACAGGGGGAACGCTACGAGCAGTACTTC.

This chain joins TRBV7-9 and TRBJ1-2; D unclear. The V and J ends lost 5 bases and 8 bases respectively, with 12 bases between them. The CDR3 runs to 12 residues. CDR1 and CDR2 (germline): SEHNR, FQNEAQ (reference sequence). This chain's CDR3 is CASSLGPGGYTF. In DNA, the CDR3 is TGTGCCAGCAGCCTCGGTCCGGGGGGCTACACCTTC.

The CDR3 DNA reads TGTGCTAGTGGTTTGGTACTGGTGGGGACAGGGAATTTGGAGACCCAGTACTTC. Its protein is CASGLVLVGTGNLETQYF. This chain uses TRBV12-5 with TRBJ2-5; 9 positions match TRBD1. With V trimmed by 0 bases and J by 5 bases, 13 bases remained unmatched. Germline values: CDR1 LGHNT, CDR2 FRNRAP. CDR3 length: 18 residues.

The chain joins TRBV5-1 to TRBJ2-1; TRBD2 aligns across 11 bases. Trimming took 4 bases from V and 5 from J; bases not matched to a gene: 8. CDR1 and CDR2 (germline): SGHRS, YFSETQ. The CDR3 is made up of 16 amino acids. In nucleotides, the CDR3 is TGCGCCAGCAGCCCCCGGTTGACTAGCGGGAACAATGAGCAGTTCTTC. This codes for CASSPRLTSGNNEQFF.

This sequence joins TRBV9 and TRBJ1-2, with unresolved D. V lost 0 bases to trimming and J lost 4 bases, with 10 bases between them. CDR1 is SGDLS and CDR2 is YYNGEE in the germline V gene. There are 14 residues in the CDR3. In nucleotides, the CDR3 is TGTGCCAGCAGCGTAGATTCCAGAAGCTATGGCTACACCTTC. The encoded protein is CASSVDSRSYGYTF.

This chain links TRBV19 with TRBJ2-7; D might be TRBD1 (6 bases). Germline assignment: CDR1 LNHDA and CDR2 SQIVND (reference sequence). The CDR3 is 12 residues long. The germline V and J ends were trimmed by 9 bases and 7 bases, with 16 bases remaining between them. CDR3 loop: CARNTGWKEQYF. In nucleotides, the CDR3 is TGTGCCAGGAATACAGGGTGGAAGGAGCAGTACTTC.

As to this clone: Distinct nucleotide sequences in the sample also encode this CDR3. The gene calls are TRBV6-5 and TRBJ1-1; D possibly corresponds to TRBD1 (5 bases). Trimming took 4 bases from V and 5 from J, leaving 11 bases between them. The CDR3 is made up of 13 amino acids. Per the germline V gene, CDR1 is MNHEY and CDR2 is SVGAGI. CDR3 nucleotide sequence: TGTGCCAGCAGTTTCACCGGGGGGACTGAAGCTTTCTTT. It encodes CASSFTGGTEAFF.

CDR3 protein: CASSQVGLAGITGELFF. In nucleotides, the CDR3 is TGTGCCAGCAGCCAAGTAGGACTTGCGGGAATCACCGGGGAGCTGTTTTTT. The chain links TRBV14 to TRBJ2-2; TRBD2 might be the D (6 bases). Germline V gives CDR1 SGHDN, CDR2 FVKESK. Between the trimmed V and J ends, which lost 1 base and 4 bases, there was a span of 16 bases. This CDR3 contains 17 residues.

This chain links TRBV27 with TRBJ2-1; 10 nucleotides line up with TRBD2. This CDR3 comprises 18 residues. V gave up 5 bases and J gave up 3 bases; unmatched junction bases: 13. The germline V gene has CDR1 MNHEY and CDR2 SMNVEV (reference sequence). The CDR3 loop reads CASSASPVLAGSYNEQFF. As DNA, the CDR3 is TGTGCCAGCAGTGCCTCCCCTGTACTAGCGGGGAGCTACAATGAGCAGTTCTTC.

The rearrangement uses TRBV11-2 and TRBJ2-1, with D perhaps TRBD1 (6 bases). CDR1 and CDR2 (germline): SGHAT, FQNNGV. Trimming took off 5 bases at V and 0 bases at J, with 11 bases between the two ends. The CDR3 has 15 amino acids. This CDR3 reads CASSARQDSYNEQFF. The CDR3 nucleotides are TGTGCCAGCAGCGCCCGACAGGACTCCTACAATGAGCAGTTCTTC.

CDR3 loop: CASRRAQETQYF. CDR3 nucleotide sequence: TGTGCCAGCAGGCGAGCCCAAGAGACCCAGTACTTC. The J gene is TRBJ2-5, the V gene TRBV2; D not certain. The germline V gene encodes CDR1 SNHLY and CDR2 FYNNEI. The CDR3 is 12 residues long. V was trimmed by 6 bases and J by 1 base, leaving 6 bases between them.

This chain joins TRBV9 and TRBJ2-3; possible D gene TRBD2, 6 bases. Deletions cut 3 bases from V and 0 bases from J, with 11 bases between. Germline CDR1 SGDLS, CDR2 YYNGEE. The CDR3 is made up of 15 amino acids. The CDR3: CASSALATSTDTQYF. The CDR3 nucleotides are TGTGCCAGCAGCGCCCTAGCGACTAGCACAGATACGCAGTATTTT.

The chain joins TRBV4-1 to TRBJ2-1; the D gene is possibly TRBD2 (5 bases). Germline values: CDR1 MGHRA, CDR2 YSYEKL. CDR3 length: 12 residues. Between the trimmed V and J ends, which lost 0 bases and 9 bases, there was a span of 6 bases. CDR3 DNA: TGCGCCAGCAGCCAAGAAGGAGGTGAGCAGTTCTTC. Its translation is CASSQEGGEQFF.

This clone was recorded only once. The chain links TRBV24-1 to TRBJ1-2; D is undetermined. Trimming left V 5 bases short and J 6 bases short, with 15 bases between. The CDR3 runs to 14 residues. CDR1 is KGHDR and CDR2 is SFDVKD in the germline V gene. This CDR3 is CATSGLSRDHGYTF. The CDR3 region has the DNA TGTGCCACCAGTGGACTGAGCCGAGACCATGGCTACACCTTC.

This clone was recorded at least ten times. The chain has TRBV7-5 and TRBJ2-1; the table's TRBD2 call for D was not verified on the DNA. TRBV7-5 is termed a pseudogene. The CDR3 contains 22 residues. Here the CDR3 reads CVRSLAYFPSGLAGSSYNEQFF. As DNA, the CDR3 is TGTGTCAGAAGCTTAGCCTATTTCCCTTCAGGACTAGCGGGTTCCTCCTACAATGAGCAGTTCTTC.